This T cell receptor (beta chain) was documented in a study of blood T cell repertoires in COVID-19. Study overall: Samples taken during acute and convalescent COVID-19 were collected in the United States, Italy and Spain. Sample material is recorded as cDNA or gDNA derived from T cells, B-cell-depleted T cells, or PBMCs.

As originally analysed: Reference gene primers were amplified, and this amplification served to estimate nucleated cell counts. The table came from immunoSEQ multiplex PCR; TCRdb's copy has only in-frame clones and leaves some out. The V and J calls and clone size come from that table; D and trimming were worked out from the DNA. The data contain 150,000 or so clones, 88% of them singletons. The CDR3 sequence is 18 residues long. The V gene lost 4 bases and the J gene lost 4 bases, with 22 bases spanning the gap. Germline CDR1 reads KGHDR; CDR2 reads SFDVKD. The rearrangement joins TRBV24-1 to TRBJ2-1, with D possibly being TRBD2 (5 bases). The sequence derives from a man aged 60 to 69 with acute or convalescent COVID-19. The material sequenced was peripheral blood. CDR3 bases: TGTGCCACCAGTGACCCGGAGAAAGGGCCCTCGGGGTACAATGAGCAGTTCTTC. It codes for CATSDPEKGPSGYNEQFF.